This TCR beta chain came from a study of blood T cell repertoires in COVID-19. Study background: Some COVID-19 samples were acute and others convalescent; all came from the United States, Italy and Spain.

Sequencing used immunoSEQ multiplex PCR; TCRdb keeps in-frame clones, though not all of them. The sample lists approximately 99,000 clones; roughly 86% were seen once. This receptor was identified in a woman in her fifties or sixties in a cohort sampled during active or convalescent COVID-19. The material sequenced was peripheral blood.

In nucleotides, the CDR3 is TGTGCCAGCAGTGTGGACAGGGCGGGTGAGCAGTTCTTC. Its protein product is CASSVDRAGEQFF. The chain employs TRBV12-3 or TRBV12-4 and TRBJ2-1, with 8 positions matching TRBD1. The CDR3 runs 13 residues. V lost 5 bases to trimming and J lost 9 bases; unmatched junction nucleotides: 6.